This record concerns one T cell receptor beta chain sequence. Its target is unknown. This specimen belongs to a study of CD8 T cell repertoires and HIV-1 epitope variants. On the study more broadly: Tested: three Gag epitope families, Nef HW9 and YT9. The study's findings and limits: This assay reports beta chains of antigen-expanded cells, not T cell function. About 10 antigen-specific TCR beta clonotypes were found; about six seemed cross-reactive to variants.

Generated by immunoSEQ multiplex PCR, the TCRdb table keeps only in-frame clones and is missing some. Here the sample spans approximately 5,000 clones, around 67% being singletons. This TCR was recovered from a male donor with HIV. Sequencing was performed on cultured CD8+ T cells derived from PBMCs.

The CDR3 sequence: CASRVYEGLNEQYF. The CDR3 DNA sequence: TGTGCCAGCAGGGTCTACGAAGGGTTAAACGAGCAGTACTTC. The chain recombines TRBV2 with TRBJ2-7; D ambiguous. V dropped 6 bases and J dropped 5 bases, with 17 bases sitting between them. The CDR3 loop spans 14 amino acids. Germline V CDR1 and CDR2: SNHLY, FYNNEI.